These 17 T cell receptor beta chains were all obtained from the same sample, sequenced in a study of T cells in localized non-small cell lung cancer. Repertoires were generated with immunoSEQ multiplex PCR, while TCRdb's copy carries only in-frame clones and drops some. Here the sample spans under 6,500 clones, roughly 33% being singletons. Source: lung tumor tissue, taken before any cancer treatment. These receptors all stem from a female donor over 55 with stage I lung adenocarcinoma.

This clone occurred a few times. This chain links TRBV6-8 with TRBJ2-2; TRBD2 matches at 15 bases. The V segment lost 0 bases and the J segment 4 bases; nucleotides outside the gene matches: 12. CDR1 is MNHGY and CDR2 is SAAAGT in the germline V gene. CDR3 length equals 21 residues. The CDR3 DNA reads TGTGCCAGCAGTTACTCGAATGTTCCGGGACTAGCGGGGGGAAGCACCGGGGAGCTGTTTTTT. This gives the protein CASSYSNVPGLAGGSTGELFF.

The CDR3 protein is CASSPPTGIREKLFF. The DNA of the CDR3 is TGTGCCAGCTCACCACCGACAGGGATACGTGAAAAACTGTTTTTT. The rearrangement links TRBV18 to TRBJ1-4; 7 bases map to TRBD1. V trimming: 0 bases; J trimming: 7 bases; junction bases outside the gene matches: 5. This CDR3 comprises 15 residues. CDR1 KGHSH and CDR2 LQKENI come from the germline V gene.

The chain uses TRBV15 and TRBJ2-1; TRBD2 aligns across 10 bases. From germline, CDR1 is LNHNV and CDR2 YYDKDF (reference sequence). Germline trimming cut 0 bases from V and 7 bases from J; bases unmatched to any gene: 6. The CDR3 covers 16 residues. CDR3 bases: TGTGCCACCAGCAGAGATTTGCCAGCGGGGGGGAATGAGCAGTTCTTC. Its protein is CATSRDLPAGGNEQFF.

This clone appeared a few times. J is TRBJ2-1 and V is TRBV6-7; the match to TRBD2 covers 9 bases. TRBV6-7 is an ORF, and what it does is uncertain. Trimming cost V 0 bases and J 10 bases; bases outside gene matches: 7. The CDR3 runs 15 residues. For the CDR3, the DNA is TGTGCCAGCAGTTACTCAGCGGGGGGCCCCATGGAGCAGTTCTTC. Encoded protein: CASSYSAGGPMEQFF.

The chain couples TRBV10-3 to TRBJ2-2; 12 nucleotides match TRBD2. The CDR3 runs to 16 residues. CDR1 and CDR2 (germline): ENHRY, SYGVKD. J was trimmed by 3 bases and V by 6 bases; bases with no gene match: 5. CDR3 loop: CAISPSGGADTGELFF. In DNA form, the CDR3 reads TGTGCCATCAGCCCTAGCGGGGGGGCAGACACCGGGGAGCTGTTTTTT.

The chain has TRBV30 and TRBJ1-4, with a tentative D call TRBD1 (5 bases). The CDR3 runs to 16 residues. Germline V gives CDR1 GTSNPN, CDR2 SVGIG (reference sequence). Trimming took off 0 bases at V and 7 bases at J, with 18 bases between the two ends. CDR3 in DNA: TGTGCCTGGAGTGTAGCTCGGGTCAGGGAGGGTGAAAAACTGTTTTTT. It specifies CAWSVARVREGEKLFF.

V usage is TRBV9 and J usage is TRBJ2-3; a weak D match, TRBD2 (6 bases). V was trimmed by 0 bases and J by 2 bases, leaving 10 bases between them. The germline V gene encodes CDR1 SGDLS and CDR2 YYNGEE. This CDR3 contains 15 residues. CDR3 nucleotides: TGTGCCAGCAGCGTAGAGGGGACTTACACAGATACGCAGTATTTT. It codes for CASSVEGTYTDTQYF.

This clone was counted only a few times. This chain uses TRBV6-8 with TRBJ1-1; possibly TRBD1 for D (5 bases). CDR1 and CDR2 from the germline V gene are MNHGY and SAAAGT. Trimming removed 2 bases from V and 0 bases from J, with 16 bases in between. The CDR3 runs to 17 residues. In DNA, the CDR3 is TGTGCCAGCAGTTACGGGGCAACCACCACCATGAACACTGAAGCTTTCTTT. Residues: CASSYGATTTMNTEAFF.

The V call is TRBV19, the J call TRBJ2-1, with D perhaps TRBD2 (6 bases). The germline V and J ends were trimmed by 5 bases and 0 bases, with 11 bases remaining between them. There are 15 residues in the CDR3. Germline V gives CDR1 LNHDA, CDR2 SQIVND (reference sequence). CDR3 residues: CASSRGRSSYNEQFF. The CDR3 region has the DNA TGTGCCAGTAGTCGAGGGAGGTCCTCCTACAATGAGCAGTTCTTC.

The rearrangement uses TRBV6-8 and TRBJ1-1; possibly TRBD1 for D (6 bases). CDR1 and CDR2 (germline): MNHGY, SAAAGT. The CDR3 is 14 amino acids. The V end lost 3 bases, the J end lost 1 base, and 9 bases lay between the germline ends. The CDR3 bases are TGTGCCAGCAGTTATAAACAGGGGAACACTGAAGCTTTCTTT. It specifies CASSYKQGNTEAFF.

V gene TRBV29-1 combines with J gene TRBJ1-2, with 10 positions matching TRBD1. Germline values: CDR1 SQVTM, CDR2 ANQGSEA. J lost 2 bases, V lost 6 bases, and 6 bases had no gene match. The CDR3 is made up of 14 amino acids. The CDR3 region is CSVLGGQGNYGYTF. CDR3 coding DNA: TGCAGCGTCCTAGGGGGACAGGGGAACTATGGCTACACCTTC.

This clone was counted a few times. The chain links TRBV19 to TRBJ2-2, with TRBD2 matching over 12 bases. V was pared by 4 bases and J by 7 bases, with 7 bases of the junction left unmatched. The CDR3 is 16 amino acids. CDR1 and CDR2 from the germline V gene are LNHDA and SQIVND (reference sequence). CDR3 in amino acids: CASSTARTSGVGELFF. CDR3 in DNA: TGTGCCAGTAGTACCGCCCGGACTAGCGGGGTCGGGGAGCTGTTTTTT. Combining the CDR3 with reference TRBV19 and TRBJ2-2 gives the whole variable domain DGGITQSPKYLFRKEGQNVTLSCEQNLNHDAMYWYRQDPGQGLRLIYYSQIVNDFQKGDIAEGYSVSREKKESFPLTVTSAQKNPTAFYLCASSTARTSGVGELFFGEGSRLTVL.

The CDR3 is CASSRRVRAGELFF. Written as DNA, the CDR3 is TGTGCCAGCAGCCGCCGAGTTAGGGCCGGGGAGCTGTTTTTT. The J gene is TRBJ2-2, the V gene TRBV11-3; D is unresolved. CDR1 is SGHNT, CDR2 YENEEA, per germline. The CDR3 is 14 amino acids. V dropped 5 bases and J dropped 6 bases, with 13 bases sitting between them. The whole variable domain, remainder taken from reference TRBV11-3 and TRBJ2-2, is EAGVVQSPRYKIIEKKQPVAFWCNPISGHNTLYWYLQNLGQGPELLIRYENEEAVDDSQLPKDRFSAERLKGVDSTLKIQPAELGDSAVYLCASSRRVRAGELFFGEGSRLTVL.

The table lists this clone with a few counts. For the CDR3, the DNA is TGTGCCAGCAGACCGGGACAGGCGGGGACCGGGGAGCTGTTTTTT. Residues: CASRPGQAGTGELFF. The rearrangement uses TRBV11-3 and TRBJ2-2; the match to TRBD1 covers 8 bases. Germline assignment: CDR1 SGHNT and CDR2 YENEEA. The length of the CDR3 is 15 residues. V dropped 6 bases and J dropped 5; count of bases not matched to a gene: 8.

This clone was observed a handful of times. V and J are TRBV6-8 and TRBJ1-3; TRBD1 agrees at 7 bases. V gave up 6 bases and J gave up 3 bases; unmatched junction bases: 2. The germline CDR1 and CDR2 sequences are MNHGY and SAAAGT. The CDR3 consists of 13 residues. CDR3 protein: CASRSGGGNTIYF. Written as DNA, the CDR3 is TGTGCCAGCAGATCAGGGGGTGGAAACACCATATATTTT.

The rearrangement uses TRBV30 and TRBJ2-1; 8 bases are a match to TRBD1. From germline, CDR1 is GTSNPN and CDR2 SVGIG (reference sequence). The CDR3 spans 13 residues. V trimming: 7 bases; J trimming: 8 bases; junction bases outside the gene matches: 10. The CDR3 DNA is TGTGCCTACGGACAGGGCGGCTTGCATGAGCAGTTCTTC. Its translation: CAYGQGGLHEQFF.

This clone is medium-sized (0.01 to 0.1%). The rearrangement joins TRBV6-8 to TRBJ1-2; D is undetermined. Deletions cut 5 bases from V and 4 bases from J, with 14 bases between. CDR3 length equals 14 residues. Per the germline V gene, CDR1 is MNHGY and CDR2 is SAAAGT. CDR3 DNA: TGTGCCAGCAGTCTGACGGCGGCAGGCTATGGCTACACCTTC. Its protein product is CASSLTAAGYGYTF.